The 4 T cell receptor beta chains listed next were all sequenced from one sample in a study of blood T cell repertoires in COVID-19. Generated by immunoSEQ multiplex PCR, the TCRdb table keeps only in-frame clones and is missing some. The table records about 130,000 clones, more than 80% of them present only once. Material: peripheral blood. The receptors derive from a human donor in a cohort sampled during active COVID-19.

This clone was seen more than once but under ten times. The chain combines TRBV5-8 with TRBJ1-1; the match to TRBD1 covers 10 bases. With V trimmed by 4 bases and J by 1 base, 7 bases remained unmatched. CDR1 is SGHTS and CDR2 is YDEGEE in the germline V gene. This CDR3 region has 16 residues. CDR3 sequence reads: CASSDRGRRENTEAFF. CDR3 coding DNA: TGTGCCAGCAGCGACAGGGGGCGGCGGGAGAACACTGAAGCTTTCTTT. The full variable domain, rest sourced from reference TRBV5-8 and TRBJ1-1, is EAGVTQSPTHLIKTRGQQATLRCSPISGHTSVYWYQQALGLGLQFLLWYDEGEERNRGNFPPRFSGRQFPNYSSELNVNALELEDSALYLCASSDRGRRENTEAFFGQGTRLTVV.

The genes are TRBV5-1 and TRBJ1-4, with D possibly being TRBD1 (5 bases). The CDR3 has 15 residues. V was clipped by 3 bases and J by 7 bases, with 16 bases between them. Germline loops: CDR1 SGHRS, CDR2 YFSETQ. The CDR3 DNA is TGCGCCAGCAGCTCAATAGGGGTGGGAGGTGAAAAACTGTTTTTT. Its translation: CASSSIGVGGEKLFF.

This clone has more than one count but fewer than ten. The chain carries TRBV10-3 and TRBJ2-7; D is unclear. This CDR3 contains 11 residues. The germline gives CDR1 ENHRY, CDR2 SYGVKD. Trimming removed 4 bases at V and 6 bases at J, with 7 bases between. CDR3 amino acids: CAISVHSEQYF. The CDR3 nucleotides are TGTGCCATCAGTGTTCACTCCGAGCAGTACTTC.

The rearrangement links TRBV6-2 or TRBV6-3 to TRBJ2-1, with TRBD2 identical over 12 bases. This CDR3 contains 15 residues. The V and J ends lost 2 bases and 7 bases, in that order; junction bases with no gene match: 3. CDR1 is MNHEY, CDR2 SVGEGT, per germline. CDR3 sequence (DNA): TGTGCCAGCAGTTACGAGACTAGCGGGAGAAATGAGCAGTTCTTC. It encodes CASSYETSGRNEQFF.